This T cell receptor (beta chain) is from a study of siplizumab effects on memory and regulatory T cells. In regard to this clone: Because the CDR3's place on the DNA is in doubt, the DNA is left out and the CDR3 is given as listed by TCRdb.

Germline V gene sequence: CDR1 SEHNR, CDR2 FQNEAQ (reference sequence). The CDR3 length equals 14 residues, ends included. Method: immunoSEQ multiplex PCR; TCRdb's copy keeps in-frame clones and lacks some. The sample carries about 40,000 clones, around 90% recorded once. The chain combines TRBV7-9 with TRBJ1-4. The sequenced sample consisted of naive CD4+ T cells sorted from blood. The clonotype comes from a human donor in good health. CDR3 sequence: CASVPAAALEKLFF.